These 32 T cell receptor beta chains were all obtained from the same sample, sequenced in a study of T cell changes during pregnancy in multiple sclerosis. Only in-frame clones appear in the TCRdb table, and some are missing; sequencing was by immunoSEQ multiplex PCR. The repertoire holds 40,000 to 55,000 clones, around 90% seen once, with 0.27% in the top ten. This specimen was CD4+ T cells from peripheral blood mononuclear cells, taken in the second trimester of pregnancy. These receptors came from a female donor with multiple sclerosis, enrolled in a pregnancy study.

This chain connects TRBV10-2 to TRBJ2-7; D unresolved. The germline V gene has CDR1 WSHSY and CDR2 SAAADI. The CDR3 sequence is 14 residues long. The V gene lost 0 bases and the J gene lost 3 bases, with 9 bases spanning the gap. CDR3 sequence (DNA): TGCGCCAGCAGTGAGTCAGGCGGCCACTACGAGCAGTACTTC. Translating it yields CASSESGGHYEQYF.

The chain links TRBV6-5 to TRBJ1-6; D not certain. CDR1 is MNHEY and CDR2 is SVGAGI in the germline V gene. V lost 0 bases, J lost 7 bases, and 13 bases lay in between. The CDR3 length is 16 residues. CDR3 DNA sequence: TGTGCCAGCAGTTACTCGAGCGGAGGATTGAATTCACCCCTCCACTTT. Its translation: CASSYSSGGLNSPLHF.

The V and J genes are TRBV20-1 and TRBJ1-2, with no clear D. This CDR3 spans 11 amino acids. Looked up from germline, CDR1 is DFQATT and CDR2 is SNEGSKA (reference sequence). Trimming left V 6 bases short and J 8 bases short, with 13 bases between. CDR3 region: CSAIGHLGYTF. CDR3 nucleotides: TGCAGTGCAATCGGTCATTTGGGCTACACCTTC.

V is TRBV18 and J is TRBJ2-2; 7 bases are a match to TRBD1. Germline CDR1 is KGHSH and CDR2 is LQKENI. The CDR3 contains 15 residues. The J segment lost 3 bases and the V segment lost 2 bases, leaving 3 bases of the junction unmatched. The CDR3 region has the DNA TGTGCCAGCTCACCAAGACAGGGACACACCGGGGAGCTGTTTTTT. Residues: CASSPRQGHTGELFF.

The V gene is TRBV6-1, the J gene TRBJ1-1; maybe TRBD1 (6 bases). Trimming took off 4 bases at V and 1 base at J, with 13 bases between the two ends. The CDR3 is made up of 15 amino acids. Germline V gives CDR1 MNHNS, CDR2 SASEGT. CDR3 nucleotide sequence: TGTGCCAGCAGTGCTACAGGGAGTGGGAACACTGAAGCTTTCTTT. This encodes CASSATGSGNTEAFF.

The chain couples TRBV29-1 to TRBJ2-7; D may be TRBD2 (6 bases). The CDR3 has 12 residues. Germline CDR1 SQVTM, CDR2 ANQGSEA. Trimming removed 4 bases from V and 2 bases from J, with 9 bases in between. The CDR3 spells CSVAGGTYEQYF. For the CDR3, the DNA is TGCAGCGTTGCGGGCGGGACCTACGAGCAGTACTTC.

This clone was counted once. The DNA for the CDR3 is TGTGCCAGCAGCCCAGGACAGGGGGCCCGCACAGATACGCAGTATTTT. It is translated as CASSPGQGARTDTQYF. This chain joins TRBV5-4 and TRBJ2-3, with 11 bases fitting TRBD1. The V segment lost 4 bases and the J segment 1 base; nucleotides outside the gene matches: 5. There are 16 residues in the CDR3. CDR1 and CDR2 from the germline V gene are SGHNT and YYREEE (reference sequence).

The rearrangement joins TRBV28 to TRBJ2-5, with a tentative D call TRBD1 (6 bases). V was trimmed by 2 bases and J by 1 base, leaving 11 bases between them. The CDR3 is 15 amino acids. The germline V gene encodes CDR1 MDHEN and CDR2 SYDVKM. The CDR3: CASSLVGDIQETQYF. In DNA, the CDR3 is TGTGCCAGCAGTTTAGTGGGGGACATCCAAGAGACCCAGTACTTC.

This clone was seen a handful of times. The chain recombines TRBV7-8 with TRBJ1-2, with 7 bases identical to TRBD1. J gave up 6 bases and V 5 bases, and 6 bases lay outside the gene matches. Germline CDR1 and CDR2: SGHVS and FQNEAQ. The CDR3 contains 13 residues. CDR3 sequence: CASSTRQGDGYTF. CDR3 nucleotide sequence: TGTGCCAGCAGCACCAGACAGGGCGATGGCTACACCTTC.

The V gene is TRBV14, the J gene TRBJ2-5, with 10 positions matching TRBD2. Germline V gene lookup returns CDR1 SGHDN and CDR2 FVKESK. The V gene end was trimmed by 1 base and the J gene end by 5 bases; junction bases not matched to a gene: 4. This CDR3 is built from 15 residues. The CDR3 DNA follows: TGTGCCAGCAGCCAAGGCAGGGGACTAGCGGAGACCCAGTACTTC. Protein: CASSQGRGLAETQYF.

The V call is TRBV5-1, the J call TRBJ2-3; 15 bases line up with TRBD2. V was clipped by 3 bases and J by 8 bases; unmatched bases: 10. The CDR3 is 17 residues long. Germline CDR1 and CDR2: SGHRS and YFSETQ. Here the CDR3 reads CASSSGLAGGPRPTQYF. The DNA for the CDR3 is TGCGCCAGCAGCTCAGGACTAGCGGGGGGGCCCCGTCCTACGCAGTATTTT.

The chain has TRBV27 and TRBJ2-3; D may be TRBD1 (5 bases). Trimming pared 2 bases from V and 6 bases from J, leaving 18 bases between. Germline CDR1 reads MNHEY; CDR2 reads SMNVEV (reference sequence). CDR3 length: 16 amino acids. CDR3 sequence reads: CASSLMGRGLRDTQYF. The CDR3 DNA reads as TGTGCCAGCAGTTTAATGGGTAGGGGCCTGAGGGATACGCAGTATTTT.

The chain links TRBV6-5 to TRBJ1-6; no reliable D call. The CDR3 runs to 14 residues. The V and J ends lost 5 bases and 5 bases respectively, with 10 bases between them. Germline V lookup: CDR1 MNHEY, CDR2 SVGAGI. This chain's CDR3 is CASSRISDNSPLHF. CDR3 in DNA: TGTGCCAGCAGTCGTATTTCAGATAATTCACCCCTCCACTTT.

The chain joins TRBV28 to TRBJ1-1; D is possibly TRBD1 (5 bases). The CDR3 consists of 12 residues. Per germline, CDR1 MDHEN and CDR2 SYDVKM. Trimming shortened V by 7 bases and J by 6 bases, and 12 bases separated the two germline ends. The CDR3 DNA sequence: TGTGCCAGCATGCAGGGAACTGCTGAAGCTTTCTTT. Its protein is CASMQGTAEAFF.

The chain is built from TRBV2 and TRBJ1-5, with TRBD1 identical over 9 bases. The CDR3 is 14 residues long. Germline assignment: CDR1 SNHLY and CDR2 FYNNEI. V lost 7 bases and J lost 6; bases outside the gene matches: 7. The CDR3 here is CASTKDRGGQPQHF. CDR3 DNA sequence: TGTGCCAGCACCAAGGACAGGGGAGGTCAGCCCCAGCATTTT.

CDR3 region: CASSPGETQYF. The DNA for the CDR3 is TGTGCCAGCAGCCCCGGGGAGACCCAGTACTTC. This rearrangement joins TRBV7-9 to TRBJ2-5, with D hard to call. Trimming took 5 bases from V and 5 from J, leaving 6 bases between them. CDR3 length: 11 residues. Germline CDR1 and CDR2: SEHNR and FQNEAQ (reference sequence).

The rearrangement uses TRBV6-5 and TRBJ1-3; a weak D match, TRBD1 (5 bases). V gave up 6 bases and J gave up 3 bases, with 12 bases separating them. The CDR3 covers 14 residues. CDR1 is MNHEY and CDR2 is SVGAGI in the germline V gene. The CDR3 DNA reads TGTGCCAGCAGCCAGGGTGGAGATGGAAACACCATATATTTT. Encoded protein: CASSQGGDGNTIYF.

The rearrangement links TRBV5-6 to TRBJ1-6; D possibly corresponds to TRBD1 (5 bases). CDR1 is SGHDT, CDR2 YYEEEE, per germline. The V gene lost 5 bases and the J gene lost 2 bases, with 11 bases spanning the gap. This CDR3 comprises 15 residues. The CDR3 loop is CASRPGITYNSPLHF. Here the CDR3 DNA reads TGTGCCAGCAGGCCAGGGATCACCTATAATTCACCCCTCCACTTT.

The genes are TRBV18 and TRBJ1-1; 9 positions agree with TRBD1. Unmatched junction bases numbered 0, after V lost 2 bases and J lost 2 bases. The germline CDR1 and CDR2 sequences are KGHSH and LQKENI. This CDR3 region has 14 residues. CDR3 nucleotides: TGTGCCAGCTCACCAACAGGGGGCAACACTGAAGCTTTCTTT. Its protein product is CASSPTGGNTEAFF.

The chain carries TRBV4-2 and TRBJ2-7, with 11 bases that match TRBD2. CDR1 LGHNA and CDR2 YNFKEQ come from the germline V gene. The CDR3 loop spans 16 amino acids. J was trimmed by 3 bases and V by 2 bases; bases with no gene match: 6. CDR3 DNA: TGTGCCAGCAGCCAACAGGGGACTAGCGGCTACTACGAGCAGTACTTC. It is translated as CASSQQGTSGYYEQYF.

V is TRBV6-1 and J is TRBJ1-3; a weak D match, TRBD1 (5 bases). The germline V gene encodes CDR1 MNHNS and CDR2 SASEGT. The CDR3 has 15 residues. Trimming took 8 bases from V and 2 from J, leaving 16 bases between them. CDR3 sequence (DNA): TGTGCCAGCTACAACAATCGGGGGGCTGGAAACACCATATATTTT. This codes for CASYNNRGAGNTIYF.

V is TRBV7-8 and J is TRBJ1-5, with D perhaps matching TRBD1 (6 bases). The V gene's germline CDR1 is SGHVS and CDR2 FQNEAQ. Trimming cost V 5 bases and J 5 bases, with 19 bases left between them. The CDR3 covers 16 residues. CDR3 loop: CASSAVGGHVDQPQHF. CDR3 nucleotide sequence: TGTGCCAGCAGCGCCGTGGGGGGGCACGTCGATCAGCCCCAGCATTTT.

This clone has just a few counts. The chain recombines TRBV6-4 with TRBJ1-6, with TRBD1 identical over 7 bases. Germline V gene sequence: CDR1 MRHNA, CDR2 SNTAGT. V lost 10 bases to trimming and J lost 6 bases; unmatched junction nucleotides: 12. The CDR3 runs to 15 residues. Here the CDR3 reads CAITIWTGTNSPLHF. The CDR3 DNA sequence: TGTGCCATTACGATTTGGACAGGCACTAATTCACCCCTCCACTTT.

In its sample, this clone was seen once. V usage is TRBV6-5 and J usage is TRBJ1-2, with D maybe TRBD1 (5 bases). Germline V CDR1 and CDR2: MNHEY, SVGAGI. CDR3 length: 13 amino acids. Trimming removed 4 bases at V and 6 bases at J, with 12 bases between. The CDR3 here is CASSFRRADGYTF. CDR3 bases: TGTGCCAGCAGTTTCCGCAGGGCCGATGGCTACACCTTC.

This clone showed up just once. This chain links TRBV7-9 with TRBJ1-1; D ambiguous. Trimming removed 6 bases from V and 2 bases from J, with 10 bases in between. The germline CDR1 and CDR2 sequences are SEHNR and FQNEAQ (reference sequence). The CDR3 length is 13 residues. CDR3 bases: TGTGCCAGCAGGGAACAGAGCAACACTGAAGCTTTCTTT. Protein: CASREQSNTEAFF.

The chain uses TRBV28 and TRBJ1-2; tentatively, D is TRBD1 (6 bases). The CDR3 totals 13 residues. The V and J ends lost 2 bases and 4 bases respectively, with 8 bases between them. Germline V lookup: CDR1 MDHEN, CDR2 SYDVKM. CDR3 sequence (DNA): TGTGCCAGCAGTTTAGGGGGCGCCTATGGCTACACCTTC. As protein: CASSLGGAYGYTF.

The V gene is TRBV6-6, the J gene TRBJ1-1; the D gene is possibly TRBD1 (5 bases). V was cut by 5 bases and J by 1 base, with 14 bases left in between. Looked up from germline, CDR1 is MNHNY and CDR2 is SVGAGI (reference sequence). The CDR3 covers 15 residues. CDR3 DNA sequence: TGTGCCAGCAGTCCCTCGGACATACCGAACACTGAAGCTTTCTTT. Translation gives CASSPSDIPNTEAFF.

The CDR3 region is CASSPKNSDTQYF. CDR3 DNA sequence: TGTGCCAGCAGCCCCAAAAATTCAGATACGCAGTATTTT. The chain joins TRBV6-5 to TRBJ2-3; no clear D. Germline V gene sequence: CDR1 MNHEY, CDR2 SVGAGI. V lost 6 bases and J 4 bases, leaving 11 bases between the germline ends. The CDR3 length is 13 residues.

The V gene is TRBV6-5, the J gene TRBJ2-5; no firm D call. This CDR3 comprises 12 residues. Germline V CDR1 and CDR2: MNHEY, SVGAGI. The V end lost 6 bases, the J end lost 4 bases, and 9 bases lay between the germline ends. The CDR3 loop reads CASSDTAETQYF. The CDR3 region has the DNA TGTGCCAGCAGCGACACGGCAGAGACCCAGTACTTC.

The chain links TRBV5-1 to TRBJ1-2; a possible D gene is TRBD1 (6 bases). The V end was cut by 5 bases, the J end by 4 bases, with 15 bases between. The CDR3 has 14 residues. Germline V lookup: CDR1 SGHRS, CDR2 YFSETQ. The CDR3 sequence is CASRQGTSSYGYTF. In DNA, the CDR3 is TGCGCCAGCAGACAAGGGACAAGCTCCTATGGCTACACCTTC.

The table lists this clone with a count of one. The chain combines TRBV6-6 with TRBJ2-7, with D unclear. Germline V gene data show CDR1 as MNHNY and CDR2 as SVGAGI (reference sequence). This CDR3 has 12 amino acids. V gave up 4 bases and J gave up 7 bases, with 11 bases separating them. CDR3 sequence (DNA): TGTGCCAGCAGTTTGTATCAGGCTGAGCAGTACTTC. Its translation: CASSLYQAEQYF.

This chain links TRBV7-3 with TRBJ2-1, with D possibly being TRBD1 (6 bases). The length of the CDR3 is 12 residues. Germline V gene data show CDR1 as SGHTA and CDR2 as FQGTGA. CDR3: CANTFYPTGKFF. The CDR3 coding sequence is TGTGCTAACACTTTTTACCCGACAGGTAAGTTCTTC. Full variable domain (missing parts from reference TRBV7-3 and TRBJ2-1): GAGVSQTPSNKVTEKGKYVELRCDPISGHTALYWYRQSLGQGPEFLIYFQGTGAADDSGLPNDRFFAVRPEGSVSTLKIQRTERGDSAVYLCANTFYPTGKFFGPGTRLTVL.